These T cell receptor beta chains were read from a single sample in a study of T cell changes during pregnancy in multiple sclerosis. Measured with immunoSEQ multiplex PCR; TCRdb has only the in-frame clones, and not every one. This table has some 41,000 clones, approximately 90% appearing once. Sequenced here: CD4+ T cells from peripheral blood mononuclear cells, sampled after pregnancy. The receptor set was obtained from a female donor with multiple sclerosis, enrolled in a pregnancy study. CDR3s include the opening cysteine and the closing phenylalanine or tryptophan. Each record gives: J gene, clone size, V gene, D gene, CDR3 protein, CDR3 DNA. D genes are given only for firm matches. Clone size is shown for a subset of rows, as once, few, many or a class of expanded clone.

TRBJ2-3	.	TRBV29-1	TRBD2	CSVPSGRSGTDTQYF	TGCAGCGTTCCTAGCGGGAGATCCGGCACAGATACGCAGTATTTT
TRBJ1-1	few	TRBV7-2	.	CASSSYRVGTEAFF	TGTGCCAGCAGCTCATACAGGGTCGGCACTGAAGCTTTCTTT
TRBJ2-1	.	TRBV7-9	.	CASSRQGSSYNEQFF	TGTGCCAGCAGCCGGCAGGGGAGCTCCTACAATGAGCAGTTCTTC
TRBJ2-3	.	TRBV19	TRBD2	CASSSSTGGQADTQYF	TGTGCCAGTAGTAGCTCTACGGGAGGGCAAGCAGATACGCAGTATTTT
TRBJ1-1	.	TRBV6-5	.	CASSYRGNTEAFF	TGTGCCAGCAGTTACCGGGGGAACACTGAAGCTTTCTTT
TRBJ2-1	.	TRBV18	.	CASSGPGSLGNEQFF	TGTGCCAGCTCAGGACCCGGGAGCCTTGGCAATGAGCAGTTCTTC
TRBJ1-4	.	TRBV5-4	.	CASSPAYGDEKLFF	TGTGCCAGCAGCCCGGCATACGGAGATGAAAAACTGTTTTTT
TRBJ2-7	.	TRBV6-6	TRBD2	CASSARLAGYEQYF	TGTGCCAGCAGTGCCCGACTAGCGGGCTACGAGCAGTACTTC
TRBJ2-3	.	TRBV30	.	CAWSRGTLGTDTQYF	TGTGCCTGGAGTAGGGGGACCCTGGGGACAGATACGCAGTATTTT
TRBJ2-1	.	TRBV10-3	.	CAIRKGEGDEQFF	TGTGCCATCAGGAAGGGGGAGGGGGATGAGCAGTTCTTC
TRBJ2-7	.	TRBV19	TRBD1	CASSKRTGSYEQYF	TGTGCCAGTAGTAAACGGACAGGGTCCTACGAGCAGTACTTC
TRBJ1-5	.	TRBV2	TRBD1	CASSGQGFQPQHF	TGTGCCAGCAGTGGACAGGGCTTTCAGCCCCAGCATTTT
TRBJ2-3	.	TRBV27	.	CASSLKGHTDTQYF	TGTGCCAGCAGTTTAAAGGGACACACAGATACGCAGTATTTT
TRBJ1-2	.	TRBV6-6	.	CASSYSTKGGDYTF	TGTGCCAGCAGTTACTCGACAAAAGGAGGGGACTACACCTTC
TRBJ2-1	.	TRBV19	TRBD1	CASSTFQGANEQFF	TGTGCCAGTAGTACGTTCCAGGGGGCGAATGAGCAGTTCTTC
TRBJ1-2	.	TRBV29-1	TRBD1	CSVGGTGGSYGYTF	TGCAGCGTTGGGGGGACAGGGGGCAGCTATGGCTACACCTTC
TRBJ2-1	.	TRBV5-1	TRBD2	CASSLLREPYNEQFF	TGCGCCAGCAGCTTGTTGCGGGAGCCCTACAATGAGCAGTTCTTC
TRBJ2-7	.	TRBV6-6	TRBD2	CASSPGRAAYEQYF	TGTGCCAGCAGTCCCGGGAGGGCCGCCTACGAGCAGTACTTC
TRBJ2-7	.	TRBV28	.	CASSPPKSYEQYF	TGTGCCAGCAGTCCCCCTAAGAGCTACGAGCAGTACTTC
TRBJ2-6	.	TRBV6-1	.	CASTGISGANVLTF	TGTGCCAGCACAGGTATTTCTGGGGCCAACGTCCTGACTTTC
TRBJ2-3	.	TRBV7-2	TRBD2	CASSPLAGGNTDTQYF	TGTGCCAGCAGCCCCCTAGCGGGGGGGAACACAGATACGCAGTATTTT
TRBJ1-2	.	TRBV7-2	TRBD1	CASSFYRQGGVNGYTF	TGTGCCAGCAGCTTCTACCGACAGGGAGGAGTGAATGGCTACACCTTC
TRBJ2-7	.	TRBV19	TRBD1	CASSVTGSHEQYF	TGTGCCAGTAGCGTGACAGGGAGCCACGAGCAGTACTTC
TRBJ2-7	.	TRBV7-9	.	CASSQGFHSYEQYF	TGTGCCAGCAGCCAGGGGTTTCATTCCTACGAGCAGTACTTC
TRBJ1-2	.	TRBV6-6	TRBD1	CASSPETGVNYGYTF	TGTGCCAGCAGTCCGGAGACAGGGGTTAACTATGGCTACACCTTC
TRBJ1-3	.	TRBV6-6	.	CASSYSLGARNTIYF	TGTGCCAGCAGTTACTCTCTGGGGGCTAGAAACACCATATATTTT
TRBJ2-1	.	TRBV2	TRBD2	CASKNRSGSFYEQFF	TGTGCCAGCAAAAACCGAAGCGGGAGTTTCTATGAGCAGTTCTTC
TRBJ1-1	.	TRBV10-3	TRBD1	CAISETGVTEAFF	TGTGCCATCAGTGAGACAGGGGTGACTGAAGCTTTCTTT
TRBJ2-3	.	TRBV18	.	CASSPQKQSTDTQYF	TGTGCCAGCTCACCACAGAAACAGAGCACAGATACGCAGTATTTT
TRBJ2-1	.	TRBV12-5	TRBD2	CASGLREGIPNEQFF	TGTGCTAGTGGTTTGCGGGAGGGCATCCCCAATGAGCAGTTCTTC
TRBJ2-3	.	TRBV5-4	.	CASSLAGTDTQYF	TGTGCCAGCAGCCTGGCGGGCACAGATACGCAGTATTTT
TRBJ1-1	.	TRBV5-4	TRBD1	CASSSPTGGSDTEAFF	TGTGCCAGCAGCTCGCCGACAGGGGGCTCAGACACTGAAGCTTTCTTT
TRBJ1-5	.	TRBV19	TRBD1	CASSIEGQGALQPQHF	TGTGCCAGTAGTATAGAGGGACAGGGGGCCCTTCAGCCCCAGCATTTT
TRBJ2-7	.	TRBV27	TRBD1	CASSFSINRGTYEQYF	TGTGCCAGCAGTTTTTCTATTAACAGGGGAACCTACGAGCAGTACTTC
TRBJ2-1	.	TRBV19	.	CASSIQGAGVGGYNEQFF	TGTGCCAGTAGTATACAAGGGGCGGGAGTAGGGGGCTACAATGAGCAGTTCTTC
TRBJ1-2	.	TRBV6-1	TRBD1	CASSKGQGLNYGYTF	TGTGCCAGCAGTAAAGGACAGGGTTTGAACTATGGCTACACCTTC
TRBJ1-4	.	TRBV7-9	TRBD1	CASNDRGNEKLFF	TGTGCCAGCAACGACAGGGGAAATGAAAAACTGTTTTTT
TRBJ2-7	.	TRBV30	TRBD2	CAWSLGLAGRYEQYF	TGTGCCTGGAGCTTAGGACTAGCGGGACGATACGAGCAGTACTTC
TRBJ2-1	.	TRBV19	TRBD1	CASSYQGQGVNEQFF	TGTGCCAGTAGTTACCAGGGACAGGGGGTCAATGAGCAGTTCTTC
TRBJ2-2	once	TRBV6-4	.	CASTKDPFLSGELFF	TGTGCCAGCACTAAAGATCCCTTTCTGTCCGGGGAGCTGTTTTTT
TRBJ2-7	.	TRBV28	TRBD1	CASSFLGQGYEQYF	TGTGCCAGCAGTTTTCTAGGACAGGGCTACGAGCAGTACTTC
TRBJ1-1	.	TRBV27	TRBD1	CASSLRTGSEAFF	TGTGCCAGCAGTTTACGGACAGGCTCTGAAGCTTTCTTT
TRBJ2-3	.	TRBV4-2	TRBD2	CASSQDGEGWADTQYF	TGTGCCAGCAGCCAAGATGGGGAGGGTTGGGCAGATACGCAGTATTTT
TRBJ1-5	.	TRBV19	TRBD1	CASSIGKQGHSNQPQHF	TGTGCCAGTAGTATAGGGAAACAGGGGCATAGCAATCAGCCCCAGCATTTT
TRBJ1-1	.	TRBV2	.	CATAQDTEAFF	TGTGCCACAGCCCAGGACACTGAAGCTTTCTTT
TRBJ1-5	.	TRBV4-1	.	CASSQDGGYGNQPQHF	TGCGCCAGCAGCCAAGATGGAGGGTACGGCAATCAGCCCCAGCATTTT
TRBJ2-1	.	TRBV11-2	TRBD2	CASSPRTSVYNEQFF	TGTGCCAGCAGCCCACGGACTAGCGTATACAATGAGCAGTTCTTC
TRBJ1-2	.	TRBV2	.	CASTPEFTTGRRGYTF	TGTGCCAGCACTCCGGAATTTACGACAGGTCGAAGGGGCTACACCTTC
TRBJ2-1	.	TRBV6-4	.	CASSDRGPYEVREQFF	TGTGCCAGCAGCGACCGAGGCCCGTACGAAGTTAGGGAGCAGTTCTTC
TRBJ1-3	.	TRBV4-1	.	CASSQGWTAGNTIYF	TGCGCCAGCAGCCAAGGTTGGACAGCTGGAAACACCATATATTTT
TRBJ1-3	once	TRBV5-1	TRBD1	CASSRGRPGNTIYF	TGCGCCAGCAGCAGGGGGCGGCCTGGAAACACCATATATTTT
TRBJ1-1	few	TRBV19	TRBD1	CASSTGGGTEAFF	TGTGCCAGTAGCACAGGGGGGGGGACTGAAGCTTTCTTT
TRBJ1-1	.	TRBV19	TRBD1	CASSPQGAQSTEAFF	TGTGCCAGTAGTCCACAGGGGGCGCAGAGTACTGAAGCTTTCTTT
TRBJ1-1	.	TRBV5-1	TRBD1	CASTQDRSREAFF	TGCGCCAGCACCCAGGACAGGTCTCGGGAAGCTTTCTTT
TRBJ2-5	.	TRBV18	.	CASSPPRQGGGETQYF	TGTGCCAGCTCACCACCGAGACAGGGAGGAGGGGAGACCCAGTACTTC